What follows are 13 T cell receptor beta chains derived from one specimen sequenced in a study of human T cells and chemical hapten exposure. One entry per CDR3 protein, called by TCRdb with MiXCR from the RACE reads. This sample has over 55,000 distinct CDR3 sequences; over 8.5% occur once, and the top ten carry roughly 1.4%. The time point: patch test 3, about 24 weeks after DPC sensitization. Treatment indicated: therapeutic diphenylcyclopropenone sensitization with weekly scalp DPC. Sample: whole blood, taken in connection with sensitization to the hapten diphenylcyclopropenone (DPC). These receptors came from a woman aged 50 to 65 with alopecia areata. Some clones in this sample may be carry-over from other donors' samples.

This clonotype was found many times. The genes are TRBV2 and TRBJ1-6; D call uncertain. This CDR3 has 16 residues. Trimming pared 7 bases from V and 0 bases from J, leaving 13 bases between. Germline V gene lookup returns CDR1 SNHLY and CDR2 FYNNEI. The CDR3 here is CASKLSDNSYNSPLHF. Written as DNA, the CDR3 is TGTGCCAGCAAGTTATCGGATAACTCCTATAATTCACCCCTCCACTTT. Together with reference TRBV2 and TRBJ1-6, the CDR3 gives the full variable domain: EPEVTQTPSHQVTQMGQEVILRCVPISNHLYFYWYRQILGQKVEFLVSFYNNEISEKSEIFDDQFSVERPDGSNFTLKIRSTKLEDSAMYFCASKLSDNSYNSPLHFGNGTRLTVT.

This clonotype was seen ten or more times. V is TRBV6-6 and J is TRBJ2-7; D not resolved. The germline gives CDR1 MNHNY, CDR2 SVGAGI (reference sequence). V lost 2 bases and J lost 4, with 21 bases in between. The CDR3 is 17 residues long. CDR3 DNA sequence: TGTGCCAGCAGTTACCTCCCGGGTCGAGACGCTGGGTACGAGCAGTACTTC. Translating it yields CASSYLPGRDAGYEQYF.

This clonotype was observed at least ten times. The chain is built from TRBV6-2 or TRBV6-3 and TRBJ1-1; D is perhaps TRBD1 (6 bases). V lost 0 bases, J lost 2 bases, and 10 bases lay in between. CDR1 is MNHEY, CDR2 SVGEGT, per germline. The CDR3 consists of 15 residues. This CDR3 reads CASSYSWGRNTEAFF. CDR3 nucleotide sequence: TGTGCCAGCAGTTACTCGTGGGGGCGCAACACTGAAGCTTTCTTT.

This clonotype was found a few times. The chain recombines TRBV3-2 with TRBJ2-7; the D segment call TRBD2 is taken from the table without a DNA check. TRBV3-2 is annotated as a pseudogene. The CDR3 consists of 14 residues. CDR3 coding DNA: TGTGCCAGCAGTACCGGGACTAGCGTCGACGAGCAGTACTTC. Its translation: CASSTGTSVDEQYF.

This clonotype was seen at least ten times. The chain joins TRBV10-3 to TRBJ2-2; tentatively, D is TRBD2 (6 bases). The germline V gene has CDR1 ENHRY and CDR2 SYGVKD. Trimming took 7 bases from V and 4 from J, leaving 7 bases between them. There are 12 residues in the CDR3. The CDR3 DNA follows: TGTGCCATCAAGGAGGGCACCGGGGAGCTGTTTTTT. Protein product: CAIKEGTGELFF.

This clonotype was seen a few times. The CDR3 sequence: CASSASGTANYNEQFF. The CDR3 DNA reads as TGTGCCAGCAGTGCTAGCGGAACCGCAAACTACAATGAGCAGTTCTTC. V is TRBV28 and J is TRBJ2-1; 7 bases are shared with TRBD2. The V segment lost 5 bases and the J segment 3 bases; nucleotides outside the gene matches: 10. Germline V gene lookup returns CDR1 MDHEN and CDR2 SYDVKM. The CDR3 has 16 residues. Based on the CDR3 plus reference TRBV28 and TRBJ2-1, the full variable domain is DVKVTQSSRYLVKRTGEKVFLECVQDMDHENMFWYRQDPGLGLRLIYFSYDVKMKEKGDIPEGYSVSREKKERFSLILESASTNQTSMYLCASSASGTANYNEQFFGPGTRLTVL.

Remarks on this clonotype: A clone one base away is much larger, so this may be a read error. V is TRBV18 and J is TRBJ1-6; maybe TRBD1 (5 bases). CDR3 size: 15 residues. CDR1 and CDR2 (germline): KGHSH, LQKENI. The CDR3 DNA reads as TGTGCCAGCTCACCACGGGACGGTAATAATTCACCCCTCTACTTT. It is translated as CASSPRDGNNSPLYF.

This chain connects TRBV6-5 to TRBJ2-5; a possible D gene is TRBD1 (6 bases). This CDR3 spans 13 amino acids. V was cut by 6 bases and J by 7 bases, with 15 bases left in between. CDR1 and CDR2 from the germline V gene are MNHEY and SVGAGI. CDR3 sequence: CASRTTGSGTQYF. CDR3 in DNA: TGTGCCAGCAGGACCACAGGGTCCGGGACCCAGTACTTC.

This clonotype occurred a few times. The chain has TRBV28 and TRBJ2-5; D is ambiguous. From germline, CDR1 is MDHEN and CDR2 SYDVKM. Trimming left V 8 bases short and J 2 bases short, with 3 bases between. There are 10 residues in the CDR3. The CDR3 protein is CASFQETQYF. The DNA of the CDR3 is TGTGCCAGCTTTCAAGAGACCCAGTACTTC.

The gene calls are TRBV6-4 and TRBJ2-7; D perhaps matches TRBD2 (5 bases). Germline assignment: CDR1 MRHNA and CDR2 SNTAGT. The V gene lost 4 bases and the J gene lost 0 bases, with 10 bases spanning the gap. This CDR3 has 14 residues. The CDR3 DNA reads as TGTGCCAGCAGTGTGTCTGGGAGCTCCTACGAGCAGTACTTC. Translated: CASSVSGSSYEQYF.

V usage is TRBV12-3 or TRBV12-4 and J usage is TRBJ1-6; D is unclear. This CDR3 contains 13 residues. Trimming removed 8 bases from V and 9 bases from J, with 14 bases in between. The CDR3 reads CASGSGPISPLHF. CDR3 nucleotides: TGTGCCAGCGGCTCCGGGCCCATTTCACCCCTCCACTTT.

The genes are TRBV29-1 and TRBJ2-3, with no clear D. CDR3 size: 13 residues. Deletions cut 1 base from V and 7 bases from J, with 12 bases between. Germline CDR1 reads SQVTM; CDR2 reads ANQGSEA. CDR3 nucleotides: TGCAGCGTTGAAGTAACTGGCCCTCATACGCAGTATTTT. Protein: CSVEVTGPHTQYF.

At least ten counts were recorded for this clonotype. V gene TRBV5-1 combines with J gene TRBJ2-7; 7 positions agree with TRBD2. CDR3 length: 15 amino acids. Germline assignment: CDR1 SGHRS and CDR2 YFSETQ. Trimming removed 0 bases from V and 0 bases from J; junction bases left unmatched: 3. The CDR3 is CASSLVPGGSYEQYF. In DNA form, the CDR3 reads TGCGCCAGCAGCTTGGTCCCGGGGGGCTCCTACGAGCAGTACTTC.